This TCR beta chain was recovered during a study of circulating and synovial CD4+ cells in juvenile arthritis. Trimming cost V 4 bases and J 0 bases, with 19 bases left between them. Germline loops: CDR1 LNHNV, CDR2 YYDKDF (reference sequence). The CDR3 length is 17 residues. In the case of this clone: Its antigen is still unknown.

Patients with active juvenile idiopathic arthritis donated these samples. The assay was immunoSEQ multiplex PCR, and TCRdb's table has in-frame clones only and misses some. Among fewer than 35,000 clones listed, about 95% were seen once. Study-wide points: These repertoires were less diverse than bulk blood CD4 repertoires.

The receptor was isolated from a human donor with juvenile idiopathic arthritis. This chain joins TRBV15 and TRBJ2-7, with a possible D match to TRBD1 (5 bases). Sample: CD4+ T cells from blood. The CDR3 DNA follows: TGTGCCACCAGCACTGATCTGTGGCAGGGCGGCTCCTACGAGCAGTACTTC. This sequence encodes CATSTDLWQGGSYEQYF.